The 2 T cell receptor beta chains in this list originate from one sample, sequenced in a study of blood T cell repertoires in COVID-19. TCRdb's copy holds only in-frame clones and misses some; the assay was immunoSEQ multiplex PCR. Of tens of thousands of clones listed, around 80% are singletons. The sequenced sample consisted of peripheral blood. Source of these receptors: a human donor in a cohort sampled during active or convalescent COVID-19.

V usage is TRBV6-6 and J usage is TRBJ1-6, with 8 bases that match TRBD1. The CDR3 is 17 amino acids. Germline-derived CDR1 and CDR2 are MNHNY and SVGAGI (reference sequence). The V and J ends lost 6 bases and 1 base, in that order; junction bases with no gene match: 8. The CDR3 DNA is TGTGCCAGCAGCCGATGGACAGGGAGGTCCTATAATTCACCCCTCCACTTT. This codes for CASSRWTGRSYNSPLHF.

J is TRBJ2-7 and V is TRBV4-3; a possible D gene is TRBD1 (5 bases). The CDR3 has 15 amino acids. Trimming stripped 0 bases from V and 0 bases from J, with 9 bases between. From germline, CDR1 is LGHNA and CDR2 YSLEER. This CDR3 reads CASSQDRVSSYEQYF. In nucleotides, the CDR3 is TGCGCCAGCAGCCAAGACAGGGTGAGCTCCTACGAGCAGTACTTC.